The rows below give T cell receptor beta chains drawn from one sample of a study of somatic mutations in cytotoxic T cells in rheumatoid arthritis. Method: immunoSEQ multiplex PCR; TCRdb's copy keeps in-frame clones and lacks some. This sample has about 30,000 clones, with more than 75% found just once. Source material: CD8+ T cells sorted from blood. These receptors all come from an adult with rheumatoid arthritis. The CDR3 runs from the conserved cysteine through the conserved F or W. The order of the fields is clone size, J gene, V gene, D gene, CDR3 DNA, CDR3 protein. D genes are given only for firm matches. Clone size is not always given. Where it is, it says once, few, many or a class for expanded clones.

>-|TRBJ1-2|TRBV9|-
TGTGCCAGCAGCGTAGTATGTGGCTACACCTTC
CASSVVCGYTF
>-|TRBJ2-3|TRBV28|TRBD2
TGTGCCAGCAGATCCATTCGGACTAGCGGGGGCTCAGATACGCAGTATTTT
CASRSIRTSGGSDTQYF
>once|TRBJ1-6|TRBV28|-
TGTGCCAGCACCTTGGGGGGGGTCTCACCCCTCCACTTT
CASTLGGVSPLHF
>-|TRBJ2-1|TRBV7-9|-
TGTGCCAGCAACCCAGGGGGCCTAGCGGCCAATGAGCAGTTCTTC
CASNPGGLAANEQFF
>-|TRBJ1-2|TRBV7-8|-
TGTGCCAGCAGCTTAGGCGGATATGGCTACACCTTC
CASSLGGYGYTF
>-|TRBJ2-5|TRBV4-1|TRBD2
TGCGCCAGCAGCCTGATTAGCGGGAGGAGAGAGACCCAGTACTTC
CASSLISGRRETQYF
>-|TRBJ1-3|TRBV7-9|-
TGTGCCAGCAGCGGACGGGGGCTCGCTGGAAACACCATATATTTT
CASSGRGLAGNTIYF
>-|TRBJ2-3|TRBV7-2|-
TGTGCCAGCAACCAGGGGCGGGTGCCCTTCACAGATACGCAGTATTTT
CASNQGRVPFTDTQYF
>-|TRBJ1-2|TRBV29-1|-
TGCAGCGCCGCTGGGGGGCTTAACTATGGCTACACCTTC
CSAAGGLNYGYTF
>-|TRBJ1-2|TRBV4-3|-
TGCGCCAGCAGCCAAGATCGAGAAGGGTCGAGGTATGGCTACACCTTC
CASSQDREGSRYGYTF
>once|TRBJ2-1|TRBV5-1|-
TGCGCCAGCAGGGGAGAGGGGGCCTACAATGAGCAGTTCTTC
CASRGEGAYNEQFF